This T cell receptor (beta chain) was sequenced for a study of T cell changes during pregnancy in multiple sclerosis. This table comes from immunoSEQ multiplex PCR, and its TCRdb copy is limited to in-frame clones, with some not included. The sample yields tens of thousands of clones, approximately 90% seen once. Germline CDR1 and CDR2: LNHDA and SQIVND (reference sequence). This CDR3 has 15 residues. With V trimmed by 7 bases and J by 2 bases, 6 bases remained unmatched. Specimen: CD4+ T cells from peripheral blood mononuclear cells, collected in the second trimester of pregnancy. V is TRBV19 and J is TRBJ1-5; TRBD1 matches at 9 bases. The receptor was isolated from a female donor in good health, enrolled as a control in a pregnancy study. In DNA, the CDR3 is TGTGCCAGTATCGCTCGGACAGGGGGCAATCAGCCCCAGCATTTT. It is translated as CASIARTGGNQPQHF.